Presented here are 15 T cell receptor beta chains from one specimen sequenced in a study of beta chain features in type 1 diabetes. Expressed TCRB transcripts got sequenced, as all isolated RNA was reverse transcribed. This table comes from immunoSEQ multiplex PCR, and its TCRdb copy is limited to in-frame clones, with some not included. The sample has a few hundred thousand clones; over 13% are singletons. The source material was naive CD4+ T cells from blood. These receptors came from a woman younger than 30 in good health.

The chain couples TRBV10-3 to TRBJ2-7; 10 bases align to TRBD1. Germline CDR1 reads ENHRY; CDR2 reads SYGVKD. V lost 4 bases and J lost 4; bases outside the gene matches: 4. The CDR3 extends over 14 amino acids. For the CDR3, the DNA is TGTGCCATCAGTGGACAGGGGGCAGGGTACGAGCAGTACTTC. It codes for CAISGQGAGYEQYF.

J is TRBJ2-1 and V is TRBV30, with TRBD2 matching 9 bases. The CDR3 totals 14 residues. The V gene's germline CDR1 is GTSNPN and CDR2 SVGIG (reference sequence). V gave up 1 base and J gave up 9 bases; unmatched junction bases: 7. CDR3 coding DNA: TGTGCCTGGAGTGCCGGGGGGACTAGCAGTGAGCAGTTCTTC. This gives the protein CAWSAGGTSSEQFF.

This clone was recorded a few times. The chain uses TRBV2 and TRBJ2-3, with D tentatively TRBD2 (5 bases). Looked up from germline, CDR1 is SNHLY and CDR2 is FYNNEI. V dropped 6 bases and J dropped 0 bases, with 16 bases sitting between them. The CDR3 covers 16 residues. CDR3: CASRATPGISTDTQYF. The CDR3 region has the DNA TGTGCCAGCAGGGCAACTCCGGGGATTAGCACAGATACGCAGTATTTT.

V and J are TRBV5-1 and TRBJ1-4, with TRBD1 matching over 8 bases. Germline CDR1 and CDR2: SGHRS and YFSETQ. The trim removed 3 bases at V and 7 bases at J, leaving 5 bases unmatched. The CDR3 loop spans 14 amino acids. The CDR3 DNA is TGCGCCAGCAGCTCCGACAGGGGCGGTGAAAAACTGTTTTTT. It yields the protein CASSSDRGGEKLFF.

As regards this clone: Distinct nucleotide sequences in the sample also encode this CDR3. The chain has TRBV29-1 and TRBJ2-2; TRBD1 matches at 8 bases. The CDR3 runs 15 residues. V dropped 0 bases and J dropped 2; count of bases not matched to a gene: 2. Germline V CDR1 and CDR2: SQVTM, ANQGSEA. The CDR3 coding sequence is TGCAGCGTTGAAGACAGGGGGCTTAACACCGGGGAGCTGTTTTTT. It yields the protein CSVEDRGLNTGELFF.

This clone has just a few counts. The V gene is TRBV6-5, the J gene TRBJ2-7, with a possible D match to TRBD1 (6 bases). The V and J ends lost 8 bases and 2 bases respectively, with 10 bases between them. The CDR3 runs to 12 residues. Germline values: CDR1 MNHEY, CDR2 SVGAGI. The CDR3 DNA reads as TGTGCCAGCGGGGGCAGGCCCTACGAGCAGTACTTC. Translating it yields CASGGRPYEQYF.

This clone was counted only a few times. The genes are TRBV18 and TRBJ1-1, with 8 bases fitting TRBD1. CDR1 is KGHSH and CDR2 is LQKENI in the germline V gene. With V trimmed by 1 base and J by 6 bases, 7 bases remained unmatched. The CDR3 covers 15 residues. The CDR3 region has the DNA TGTGCCAGCTCACCACGTGACAGGGGAGAGGCTGAAGCTTTCTTT. This translates into CASSPRDRGEAEAFF.

This clone was seen only once. CDR3 residues: CASSPVAGGNEQYF. The CDR3 nucleotides are TGTGCCAGCAGCCCGGTAGCGGGAGGAAACGAGCAGTACTTC. The rearrangement links TRBV9 to TRBJ2-7, with 10 bases identical to TRBD2. V trimming: 4 bases; J trimming: 5 bases; junction bases outside the gene matches: 6. Germline-derived CDR1 and CDR2 are SGDLS and YYNGEE. This CDR3 region has 14 residues.

In this sample, this clone turned up a few times. V is TRBV7-2 and J is TRBJ2-5; TRBD2 might be the D (6 bases). Per the germline V gene, CDR1 is SGHTA and CDR2 is FQGNSA. V was pared by 0 bases and J by 2 bases, with 13 bases between. This CDR3 is 16 amino acids long. The CDR3, as DNA: TGTGCCAGCAGCTTAGCTCGGCGGAGGGTTCAAGAGACCCAGTACTTC. This gives the protein CASSLARRRVQETQYF.

This clone was detected a few times. The chain couples TRBV6-5 to TRBJ2-7, with 9 bases fitting TRBD1. Losses at the gene ends were 2 bases for V and 2 bases for J; bases not matched to a gene: 1. This CDR3 is built from 14 residues. CDR1 is MNHEY and CDR2 is SVGAGI in the germline V gene. The DNA of the CDR3 is TGTGCCAGCAGTTACCGGGACAGGGCCTACGAGCAGTACTTC. Translating gives CASSYRDRAYEQYF.

This clone was counted a few times. V usage is TRBV28 and J usage is TRBJ2-1; the D gene is possibly TRBD2 (5 bases). Looked up from germline, CDR1 is MDHEN and CDR2 is SYDVKM. CDR3 size: 12 residues. Trimming took 2 bases from V and 9 from J, leaving 8 bases between them. The CDR3 spells CASSLVGSEQFF. The DNA for the CDR3 is TGTGCCAGCAGTTTAGTGGGGAGTGAGCAGTTCTTC.

This clone has only a few counts. The V call is TRBV23-1, the J call TRBJ1-2; D perhaps matches TRBD1 (5 bases). Being an ORF, TRBV23-1 has a function that is uncertain. The CDR3 consists of 13 residues. Trimming removed 3 bases at V and 6 bases at J, with 11 bases between. CDR3 protein: CASSQPTEHGYTF. In nucleotides, the CDR3 is TGCGCCAGCAGTCAGCCGACAGAGCATGGCTACACCTTC.

The chain is built from TRBV2 and TRBJ2-4, with D perhaps TRBD1 (6 bases). The V and J ends lost 5 bases and 0 bases respectively, with 11 bases between them. Per the germline V gene, CDR1 is SNHLY and CDR2 is FYNNEI. The CDR3 extends over 15 amino acids. The chain's CDR3 is CASSSGALAKNIQYF. CDR3 DNA: TGTGCCAGCAGTTCAGGGGCACTAGCCAAAAACATTCAGTACTTC.

This clone was seen more than once but under ten times. J is TRBJ2-5 and V is TRBV21-1; the table names TRBD2, a call not compared with the DNA. TRBV21-1 is recorded as a pseudogene. This CDR3 is 17 amino acids long. CDR3 amino acids: CASSKSSSGRCSETQYF. CDR3 nucleotides: TGTGCCAGCAGCAAATCGTCTAGCGGGAGGTGTTCGGAGACCCAGTACTTC.

DNA of the CDR3: TGTGCCAGCAGTTTTCGGAGGGGAGGCAATCAGCCCCAGCATTTT. Translated, it gives CASSFRRGGNQPQHF. V is TRBV27 and J is TRBJ1-5; TRBD1 might be the D (5 bases). The CDR3 extends over 15 amino acids. The germline V gene encodes CDR1 MNHEY and CDR2 SMNVEV (reference sequence). V was cut by 3 bases and J by 2 bases, with 11 bases left in between.